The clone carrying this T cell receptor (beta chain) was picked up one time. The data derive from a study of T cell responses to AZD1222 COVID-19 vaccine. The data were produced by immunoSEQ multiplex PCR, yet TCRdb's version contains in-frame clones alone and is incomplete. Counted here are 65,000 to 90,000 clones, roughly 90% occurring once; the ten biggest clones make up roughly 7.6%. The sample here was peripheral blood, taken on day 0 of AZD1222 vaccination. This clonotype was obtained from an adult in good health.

The CDR3 spells CASSPLTGVEAFF. CDR3 nucleotides: TGTGCCAGCAGCCCCCTGACAGGGGTTGAAGCTTTCTTT. The rearrangement joins TRBV9 to TRBJ1-1, with 8 bases fitting TRBD1. There are 13 residues in the CDR3. With 4 bases clipped from V and 7 bases from J, the junction kept 6 bases outside the gene matches. Germline assignment: CDR1 SGDLS and CDR2 YYNGEE.